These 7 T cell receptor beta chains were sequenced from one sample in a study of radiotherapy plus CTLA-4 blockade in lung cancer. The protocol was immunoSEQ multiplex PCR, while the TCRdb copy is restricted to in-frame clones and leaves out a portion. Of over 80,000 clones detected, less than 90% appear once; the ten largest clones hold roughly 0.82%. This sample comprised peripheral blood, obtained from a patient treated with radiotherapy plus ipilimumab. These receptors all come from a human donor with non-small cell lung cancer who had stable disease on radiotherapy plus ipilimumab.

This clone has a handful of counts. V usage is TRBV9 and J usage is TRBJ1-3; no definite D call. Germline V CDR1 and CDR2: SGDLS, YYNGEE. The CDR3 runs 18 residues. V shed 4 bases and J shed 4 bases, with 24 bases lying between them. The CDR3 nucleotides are TGTGCCAGCAGCCCGACGATTTCGTTGGAAGGACTCGGAAACACCATATATTTT. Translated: CASSPTISLEGLGNTIYF.

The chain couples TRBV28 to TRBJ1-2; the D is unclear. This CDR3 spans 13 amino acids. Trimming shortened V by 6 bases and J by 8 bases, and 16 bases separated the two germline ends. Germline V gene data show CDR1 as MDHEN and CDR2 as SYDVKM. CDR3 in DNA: TGTGCCAGCAGGGTCGGAGGCCGTGGGGGCTACACCTTC. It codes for CASRVGGRGGYTF.

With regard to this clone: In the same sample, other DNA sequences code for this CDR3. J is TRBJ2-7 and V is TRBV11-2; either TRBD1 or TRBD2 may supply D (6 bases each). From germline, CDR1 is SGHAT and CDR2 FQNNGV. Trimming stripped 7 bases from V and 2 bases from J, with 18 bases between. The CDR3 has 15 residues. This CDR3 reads CASNERGAGAYEQYF. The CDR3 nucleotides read TGTGCCAGCAACGAAAGGGGGGCCGGGGCCTACGAGCAGTACTTC.

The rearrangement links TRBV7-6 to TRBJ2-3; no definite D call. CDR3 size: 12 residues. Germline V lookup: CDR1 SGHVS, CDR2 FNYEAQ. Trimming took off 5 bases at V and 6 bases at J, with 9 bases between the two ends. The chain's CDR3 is CASSPRRDTQYF. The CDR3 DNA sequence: TGTGCCAGCAGCCCTCGTAGGGATACGCAGTATTTT.

The chain's CDR3 is CASRGLGVEDTQYF. The DNA of the CDR3 is TGCGCCAGCAGGGGACTAGGGGTCGAAGATACGCAGTATTTT. This rearrangement joins TRBV5-1 to TRBJ2-3; TRBD2 aligns across 8 bases. The CDR3 has 14 residues. Germline loops: CDR1 SGHRS, CDR2 YFSETQ. The J segment lost 5 bases and the V segment lost 5 bases, leaving 7 bases of the junction unmatched. The full variable domain, its missing parts supplied by reference TRBV5-1 and TRBJ2-3, is KAGVTQTPRYLIKTRGQQVTLSCSPISGHRSVSWYQQTPGQGLQFLFEYFSETQRNKGNFPGRFSGRQFSNSRSEMNVSTLELGDSALYLCASRGLGVEDTQYFGPGTRLTVL.

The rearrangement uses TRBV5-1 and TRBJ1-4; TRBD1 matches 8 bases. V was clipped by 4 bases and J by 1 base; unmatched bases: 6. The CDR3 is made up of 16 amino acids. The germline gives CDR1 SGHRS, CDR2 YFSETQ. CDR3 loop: CASSQPDRETNEKLFF. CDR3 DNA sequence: TGCGCCAGCAGCCAACCGGACAGGGAAACTAATGAAAAACTGTTTTTT. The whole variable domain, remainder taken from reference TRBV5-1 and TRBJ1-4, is KAGVTQTPRYLIKTRGQQVTLSCSPISGHRSVSWYQQTPGQGLQFLFEYFSETQRNKGNFPGRFSGRQFSNSRSEMNVSTLELGDSALYLCASSQPDRETNEKLFFGSGTQLSVL.

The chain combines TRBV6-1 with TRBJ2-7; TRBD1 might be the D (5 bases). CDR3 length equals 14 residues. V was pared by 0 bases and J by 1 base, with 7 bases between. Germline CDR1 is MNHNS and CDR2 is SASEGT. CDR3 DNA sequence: TGTGCCAGCAGTGAAGCAGGGGTGTCCTACGAGCAGTACTTC. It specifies CASSEAGVSYEQYF.